The next 5 T cell receptor beta chains were all read from a single sample in a study of blood T cell repertoires in COVID-19. TCRdb's copy holds only in-frame clones and misses some; the assay was immunoSEQ multiplex PCR. The sample includes approximately 390,000 clones, 80% to 90% of them seen just once. Sequencing used peripheral blood. These receptors were collected from a woman in her sixties with COVID-19, enrolled during active disease.

V is TRBV30 and J is TRBJ1-5, with 9 positions matching TRBD1. The CDR3 runs 16 residues. Germline-derived CDR1 and CDR2 are GTSNPN and SVGIG (reference sequence). V lost 1 base and J lost 2; bases outside the gene matches: 6. CDR3 amino acids: CAWSARQGVRNQPQHF. CDR3 nucleotides: TGTGCCTGGAGTGCAAGACAGGGGGTGCGCAATCAGCCCCAGCATTTT.

The rearrangement joins TRBV27 to TRBJ1-1, with D maybe TRBD1 (5 bases). Germline lookup yields CDR1 MNHEY and CDR2 SMNVEV (reference sequence). The CDR3 has 16 residues. Trimming removed 5 bases at V and 0 bases at J, with 16 bases between. CDR3 DNA: TGTGCCAGCAGTCCTGCCGTCGACAGAGTGAACACTGAAGCTTTCTTT. It codes for CASSPAVDRVNTEAFF.

V is TRBV30 and J is TRBJ1-3; 7 positions agree with TRBD1. V trimming: 3 bases; J trimming: 0 bases; junction bases outside the gene matches: 11. This CDR3 comprises 17 residues. The germline CDR1 and CDR2 sequences are GTSNPN and SVGIG (reference sequence). The CDR3 region has the DNA TGTGCCTGGAGAAGATCGGGACAGTTGGGCTCTGGAAACACCATATATTTT. Its translation: CAWRRSGQLGSGNTIYF.

The table lists this clone with a count of one. The J gene is TRBJ2-3, the V gene TRBV4-2, with 7 bases lining up with TRBD2. The CDR3 covers 16 residues. Germline lookup yields CDR1 LGHNA and CDR2 YNFKEQ. V was clipped by 4 bases and J by 5 bases; unmatched bases: 12. This CDR3 is CASSRTRGSDGDTQYF. In DNA form, the CDR3 reads TGTGCCAGCAGCCGCACGCGGGGGTCTGACGGAGATACGCAGTATTTT.

The gene calls are TRBV4-1 and TRBJ1-1; D might be TRBD1 (6 bases). In germline, CDR1 is MGHRA, CDR2 YSYEKL. There are 14 residues in the CDR3. Trimming shortened V by 1 base and J by 11 bases, and 17 bases separated the two germline ends. The CDR3 DNA reads TGCGCCAGCAGCCAAGCGACCCGGGGCCAGGGGGCTTTCTTT. It yields the protein CASSQATRGQGAFF.